The T cell receptor (beta chain) described here comes from a study of molecular identifiers for immune sequencing clone quantification (dated by TCRdb to the late 2010s). Notes on the research overall: For a replicate experiment, RNA from about 21,000 or 97,000 naive CD8 T cells was divided into five aliquots, of which four were sequenced. The study was a methods study using CD8 T cells to benchmark molecular-identifier clustering-based TCR repertoire sequencing (MIDCIRS) and TCR RNA copy counting.

Libraries of naive CD8 T cells were built from anywhere between about 19,000 and 1,000,000 sorted cells, with 10%, 30% or 50% of the purified RNA used. On a BD FACSAria II, naive CD8 T cells were FACS-sorted as CD8+CD4-CCR7+CD45RA+ and collected into RLT Plus buffer. Approximately nine TCR copies' worth of Jurkat RNA were spiked into 20,000-1,000,000 naive CD8 T cell samples to test detection sensitivity. Enrichment of CD8 T cells was performed with RosetteSep CD8+ T Cell Enrichment Cocktail and Ficoll-Paque, after which ACK red cell lysis was carried out. At least ten counts were recorded for this clonotype. Its antigen remains unidentified. No base quality information exists; no much larger clone differs at one position. The library was prepared using PCR. For sequencing, an Illumina HiSeq 4000 was employed. Preparation of bulk TCR libraries followed a previously described approach, with the TCR primers listed in Table S5. Purification of total RNA was performed with the Qiagen AllPrep DNA/RNA kit. Reads from multiple sequencing runs of the same library were pooled before analysis. Per the original workflow: Only reads with exact TCR constant sequence were kept, trimmed to 150 nt, and grouped by their 12-nt molecular barcodes. Reads in each barcode group were sub-clustered using a 15% Levenshtein threshold, and a quality-weighted consensus sequence was built for each RNA molecule. Non-functional sequences were removed, as were lower-count sequences one edit away from another. Based on a fit of two negative binomial distributions, barcode sub-clusters having less than 20% of the maximum read count were discarded. The public reads were reanalyzed by TCRdb: fastp trimming at Q25, MiXCR alignment, in-frame beta chains only. Entries that share a CDR3 protein sequence are merged under the most common genes and DNA. TCRdb's processing, not the authors', yielded these V and J calls. This sample lists approximately 550,000 distinct CDR3 sequences; 20% to 25% were detected once. The ten largest clones add up to approximately 0.84% of the sample.

The germline V gene supplies CDR1 SGHDN and CDR2 FVKESK. The junction shows trimming of 0 bases on V and 13 bases on J, plus 18 bases between the germline ends. Inclusive of the bounding cysteine and phenylalanine, the CDR3 is 15 residues long. Left in the record is the CDR3 DNA by itself, 45 bases read in frame from the first base. The research as a whole found: Highly expanded clone sizes could be underestimated because identical TCR molecules may share a barcode. Spiked-in Jurkat TCR RNA equal to a single cell's worth was reported to be detectable even within 1,100,000 naive CD8 T cells. When barcode sub-clustering was omitted, TCR diversity was inflated by chimeric consensus sequences, with chimeras reaching as high as 47%. Modeling gave approximately 3 recovered TCR RNA copies per cell versus 8 to 10 by digital PCR, implying about 30% capture efficiency. In CMV-specific effector cells, clones with more than 20 RNA copies contained over 97% of molecules, whereas in naive cells such clones contained under 1% of molecules. The naive libraries included spiked-in Jurkat TCR RNA (about 11 copies' worth), and this RNA is not part of the donor repertoire.

Sequencing input: naive CD8+ T cells from blood, with Jurkat cell RNA spiked in. The cell subset or site label on this specimen signifies: FACS-sorted CD8+CD4-CCR7+CD45RA+ naive T cells. This TCR came from a human donor in good health. Some libraries in this study had Jurkat cell RNA spiked in. The rearrangement joined TRBV14 to TRBJ1-4; confidence is insufficient to name the D gene. The DNA sequence reads TGTGCCAGCAGCCAAGATATCTCCGGTCGCCGTGGACTGTTTTTT. Its amino acids are CASSQDISGRRGLFF.